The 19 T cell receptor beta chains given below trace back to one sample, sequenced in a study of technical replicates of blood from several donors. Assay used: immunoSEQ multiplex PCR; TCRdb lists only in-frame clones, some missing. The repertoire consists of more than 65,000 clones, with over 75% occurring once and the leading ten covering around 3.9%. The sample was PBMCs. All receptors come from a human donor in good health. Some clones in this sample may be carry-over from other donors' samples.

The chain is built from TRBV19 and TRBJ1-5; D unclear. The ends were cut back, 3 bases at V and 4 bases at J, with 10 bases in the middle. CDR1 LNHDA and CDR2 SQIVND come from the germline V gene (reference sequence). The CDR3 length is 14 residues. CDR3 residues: CASSILQKNQPQHF. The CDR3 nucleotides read TGTGCCAGTAGTATTCTCCAGAAGAATCAGCCCCAGCATTTT.

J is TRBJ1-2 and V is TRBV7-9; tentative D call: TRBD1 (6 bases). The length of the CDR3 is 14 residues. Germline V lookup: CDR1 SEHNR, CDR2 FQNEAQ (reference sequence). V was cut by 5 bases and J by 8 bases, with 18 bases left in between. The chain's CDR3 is CASSRQGTGYGYTF. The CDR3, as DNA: TGTGCCAGCAGCCGCCAGGGGACGGGGTACGGCTACACCTTC. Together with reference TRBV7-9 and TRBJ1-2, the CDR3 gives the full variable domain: DTGVSQNPRHKITKRGQNVTFRCDPISEHNRLYWYRQTLGQGPEFLTYFQNEAQLEKSRLLSDRFSAERPKGSFSTLEIQRTEQGDSAMYLCASSRQGTGYGYTFGSGTRLTVV.

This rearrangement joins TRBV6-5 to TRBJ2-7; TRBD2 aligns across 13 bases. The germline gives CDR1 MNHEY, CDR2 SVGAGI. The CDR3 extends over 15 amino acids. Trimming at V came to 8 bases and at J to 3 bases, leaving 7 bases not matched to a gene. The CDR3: CASGARTSGSYEQYF. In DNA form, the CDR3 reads TGTGCCAGCGGTGCTCGGACTAGCGGGAGCTACGAGCAGTACTTC.

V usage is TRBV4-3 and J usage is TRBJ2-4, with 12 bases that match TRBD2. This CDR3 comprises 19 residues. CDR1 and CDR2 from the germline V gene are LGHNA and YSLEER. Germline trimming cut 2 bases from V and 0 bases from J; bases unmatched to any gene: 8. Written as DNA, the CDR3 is TGCGCCAGCAGCCAAAGCGAACTAGCGGGAGGTTTAGCCAAAAACATTCAGTACTTC. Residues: CASSQSELAGGLAKNIQYF.

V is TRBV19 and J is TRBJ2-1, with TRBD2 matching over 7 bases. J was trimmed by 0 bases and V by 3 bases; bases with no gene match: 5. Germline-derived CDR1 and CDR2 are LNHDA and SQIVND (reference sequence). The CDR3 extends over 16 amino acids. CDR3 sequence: CASSIRSGNSYNEQFF. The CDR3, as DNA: TGTGCCAGTAGTATTCGCAGCGGGAACTCCTACAATGAGCAGTTCTTC.

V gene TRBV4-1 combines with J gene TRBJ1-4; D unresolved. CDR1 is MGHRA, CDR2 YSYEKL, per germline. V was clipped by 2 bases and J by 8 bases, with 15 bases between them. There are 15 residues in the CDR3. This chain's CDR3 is CASSQTLTWREKLFF. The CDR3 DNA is TGCGCCAGCAGCCAAACCCTAACCTGGAGGGAAAAACTGTTTTTT.

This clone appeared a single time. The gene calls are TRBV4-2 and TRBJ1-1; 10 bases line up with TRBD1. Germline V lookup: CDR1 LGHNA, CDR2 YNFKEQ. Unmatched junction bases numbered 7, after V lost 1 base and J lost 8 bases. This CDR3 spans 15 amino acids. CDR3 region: CASSQVPGQGLEAFF. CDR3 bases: TGTGCCAGCAGCCAAGTACCGGGACAGGGGTTAGAAGCTTTCTTT.

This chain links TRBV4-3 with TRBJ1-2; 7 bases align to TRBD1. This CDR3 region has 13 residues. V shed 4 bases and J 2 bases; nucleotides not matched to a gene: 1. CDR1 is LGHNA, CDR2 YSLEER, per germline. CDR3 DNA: TGCGCCAGCAGCCCGGGACAGAACTATGGCTACACCTTC. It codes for CASSPGQNYGYTF.

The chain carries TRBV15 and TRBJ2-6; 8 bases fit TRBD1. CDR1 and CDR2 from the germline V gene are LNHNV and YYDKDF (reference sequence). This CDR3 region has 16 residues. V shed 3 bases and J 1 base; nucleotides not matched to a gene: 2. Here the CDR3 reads CATSRDRASGANVLTF. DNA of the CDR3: TGTGCCACCAGCAGGGACAGGGCTTCTGGGGCCAACGTCCTGACTTTC. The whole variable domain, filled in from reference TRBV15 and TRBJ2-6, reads DAMVIQNPRYQVTQFGKPVTLSCSQTLNHNVMYWYQQKSSQAPKLLFHYYDKDFNNEADTPDNFQSRRPNTSFCFLDIRSPGLGDTAMYLCATSRDRASGANVLTFGAGSRLTVL.

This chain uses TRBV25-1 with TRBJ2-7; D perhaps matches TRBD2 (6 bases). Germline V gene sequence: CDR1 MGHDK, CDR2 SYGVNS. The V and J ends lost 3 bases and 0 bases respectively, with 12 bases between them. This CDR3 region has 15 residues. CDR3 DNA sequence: TGTGCCAGCAGTGATGCCGTCGGGGGCTCCTACGAGCAGTACTTC. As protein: CASSDAVGGSYEQYF.

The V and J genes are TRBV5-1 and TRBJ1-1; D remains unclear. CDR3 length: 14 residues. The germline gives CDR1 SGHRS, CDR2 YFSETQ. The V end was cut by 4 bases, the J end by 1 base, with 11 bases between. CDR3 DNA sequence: TGCGCCAGCAGCAAGCGCCCTGAGAACACTGAAGCTTTCTTT. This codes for CASSKRPENTEAFF.

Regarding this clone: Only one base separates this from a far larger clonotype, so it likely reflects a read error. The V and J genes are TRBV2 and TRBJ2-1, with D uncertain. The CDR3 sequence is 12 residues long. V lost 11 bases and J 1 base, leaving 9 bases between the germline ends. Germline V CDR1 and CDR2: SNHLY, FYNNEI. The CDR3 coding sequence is TGTGCCGGCACTCGGTCCTACAATGAGCAGTTCTTC. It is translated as CAGTRSYNEQFF.

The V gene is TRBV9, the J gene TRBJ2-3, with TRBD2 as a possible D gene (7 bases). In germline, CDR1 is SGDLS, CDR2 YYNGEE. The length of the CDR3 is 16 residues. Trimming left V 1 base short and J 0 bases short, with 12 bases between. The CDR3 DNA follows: TGTGCCAGCAGCGTATGGGGGGGCGGGAGCACAGATACGCAGTATTTT. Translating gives CASSVWGGGSTDTQYF.

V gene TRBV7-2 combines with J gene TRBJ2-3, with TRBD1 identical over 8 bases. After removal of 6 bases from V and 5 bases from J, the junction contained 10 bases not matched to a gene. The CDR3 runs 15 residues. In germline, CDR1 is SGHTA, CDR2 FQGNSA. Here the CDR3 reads CASRRDRGVGDTQYF. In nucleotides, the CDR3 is TGTGCCAGCAGACGTGACAGGGGCGTAGGAGATACGCAGTATTTT.

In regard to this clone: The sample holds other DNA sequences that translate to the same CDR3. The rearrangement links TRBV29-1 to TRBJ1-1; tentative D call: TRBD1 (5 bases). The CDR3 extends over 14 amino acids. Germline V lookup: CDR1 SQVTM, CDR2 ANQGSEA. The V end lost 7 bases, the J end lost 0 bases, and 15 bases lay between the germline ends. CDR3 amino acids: CSARTGGVNTEAFF. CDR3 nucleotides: TGCAGCGCCCGGACGGGGGGGGTGAACACTGAAGCTTTCTTT.

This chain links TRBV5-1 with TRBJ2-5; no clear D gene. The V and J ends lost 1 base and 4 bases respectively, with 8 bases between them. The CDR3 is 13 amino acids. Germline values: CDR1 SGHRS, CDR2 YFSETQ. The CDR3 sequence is CASSLQVGETQYF. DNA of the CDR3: TGCGCCAGCAGCTTGCAGGTTGGAGAGACCCAGTACTTC. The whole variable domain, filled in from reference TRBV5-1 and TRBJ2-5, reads KAGVTQTPRYLIKTRGQQVTLSCSPISGHRSVSWYQQTPGQGLQFLFEYFSETQRNKGNFPGRFSGRQFSNSRSEMNVSTLELGDSALYLCASSLQVGETQYFGPGTRLLVL.

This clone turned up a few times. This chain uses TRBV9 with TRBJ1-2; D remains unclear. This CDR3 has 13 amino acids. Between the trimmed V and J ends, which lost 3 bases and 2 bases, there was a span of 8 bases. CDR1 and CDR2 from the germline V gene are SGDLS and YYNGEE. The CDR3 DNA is TGTGCCAGCAGCGCTGCGGAGAACTATGGCTACACCTTC. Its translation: CASSAAENYGYTF. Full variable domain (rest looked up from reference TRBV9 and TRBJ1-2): DSGVTQTPKHLITATGQRVTLRCSPRSGDLSVYWYQQSLDQGLQFLIQYYNGEERAKGNILERFSAQQFPDLHSELNLSSLELGDSALYFCASSAAENYGYTFGSGTRLTVV.

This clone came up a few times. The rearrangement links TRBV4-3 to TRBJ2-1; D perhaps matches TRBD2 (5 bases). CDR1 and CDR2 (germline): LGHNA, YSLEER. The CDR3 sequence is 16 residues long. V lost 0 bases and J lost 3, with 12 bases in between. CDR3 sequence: CASSQETDSFYNEQFF. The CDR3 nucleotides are TGCGCCAGCAGCCAAGAAACGGACTCCTTCTACAATGAGCAGTTCTTC.

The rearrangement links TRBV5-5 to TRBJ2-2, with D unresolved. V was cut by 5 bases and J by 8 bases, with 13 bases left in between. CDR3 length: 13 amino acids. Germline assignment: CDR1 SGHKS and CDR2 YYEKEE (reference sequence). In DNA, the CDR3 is TGTGCCAGCAGGGCAGACTCCACAGGGGAGCTGTTTTTT. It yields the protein CASRADSTGELFF.